This TCR beta chain was sequenced in a study of shared clonotypes between healthy human individuals. The V gene's germline CDR1 is SGHRS and CDR2 YFSETQ. The V end lost 0 bases, the J end lost 1 base, and 9 bases lay between the germline ends. CDR3 length equals 15 residues. TCRdb's copy holds only in-frame clones and misses some; the assay was immunoSEQ multiplex PCR. Of over a million clones listed, about 98% are singletons. The origin of this receptor is a man younger than 40 in good health. The chain has TRBV5-1 and TRBJ2-3; TRBD2 might be the D (5 bases). The sequenced material came from naive CD4+ T cells sorted from blood. The subset here: CD45RA+ positively selected. The CDR3 protein is CASSLGLLGTDTQYF. In DNA, the CDR3 is TGCGCCAGCAGCTTGGGACTATTGGGCACAGATACGCAGTATTTT.